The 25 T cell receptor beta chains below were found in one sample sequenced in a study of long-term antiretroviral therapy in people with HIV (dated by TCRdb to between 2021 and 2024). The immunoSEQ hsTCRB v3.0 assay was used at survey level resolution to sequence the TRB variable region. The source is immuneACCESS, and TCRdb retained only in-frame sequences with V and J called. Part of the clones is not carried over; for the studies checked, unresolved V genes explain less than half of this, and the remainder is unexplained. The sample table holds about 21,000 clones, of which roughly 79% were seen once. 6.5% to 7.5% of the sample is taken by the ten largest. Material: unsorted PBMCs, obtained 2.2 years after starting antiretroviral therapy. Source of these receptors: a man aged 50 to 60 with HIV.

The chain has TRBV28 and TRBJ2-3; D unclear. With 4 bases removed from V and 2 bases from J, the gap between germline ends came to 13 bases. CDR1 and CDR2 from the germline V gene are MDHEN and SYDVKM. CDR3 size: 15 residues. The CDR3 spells CASSSTSWTTDTQYF. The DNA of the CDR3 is TGTGCCAGCAGTTCAACGTCATGGACCACAGATACGCAGTATTTT.

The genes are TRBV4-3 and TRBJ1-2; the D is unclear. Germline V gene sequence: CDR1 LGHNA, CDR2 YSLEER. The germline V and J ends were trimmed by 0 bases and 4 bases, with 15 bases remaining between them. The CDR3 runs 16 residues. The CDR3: CASSQDVKPRGYGYTF. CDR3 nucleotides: TGCGCCAGCAGCCAAGATGTGAAACCTCGAGGCTATGGCTACACCTTC.

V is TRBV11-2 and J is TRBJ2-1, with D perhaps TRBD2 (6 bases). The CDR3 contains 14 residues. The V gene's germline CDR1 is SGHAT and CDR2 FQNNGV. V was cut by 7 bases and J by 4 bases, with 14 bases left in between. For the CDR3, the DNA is TGTGCCAGCACTCCGGGACTCGCTTACAATGAGCAGTTCTTC. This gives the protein CASTPGLAYNEQFF.

The CDR3 DNA reads TGTGCCAGTAGTAGGGCCCCGAGGGACAGGTCCACCGGGGAGCTGTTTTTT. Its translation is CASSRAPRDRSTGELFF. V and J are TRBV19 and TRBJ2-2; 8 bases agree with TRBD1. The V segment lost 4 bases and the J segment 4 bases; nucleotides outside the gene matches: 11. The germline V gene encodes CDR1 LNHDA and CDR2 SQIVND (reference sequence). This CDR3 comprises 17 residues.

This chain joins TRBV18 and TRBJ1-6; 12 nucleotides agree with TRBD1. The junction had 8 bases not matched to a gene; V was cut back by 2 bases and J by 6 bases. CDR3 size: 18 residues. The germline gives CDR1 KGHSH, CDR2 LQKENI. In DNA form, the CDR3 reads TGTGCCAGCTCACCAACGGGGACAGGGGGCAGCGGTAATTCACCCCTCCACTTT. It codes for CASSPTGTGGSGNSPLHF.

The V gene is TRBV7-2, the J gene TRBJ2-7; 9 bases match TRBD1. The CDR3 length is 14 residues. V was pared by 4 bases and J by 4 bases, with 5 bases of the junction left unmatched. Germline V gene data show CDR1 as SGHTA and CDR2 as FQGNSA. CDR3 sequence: CASSYRDRAYEQYF. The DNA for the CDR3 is TGTGCCAGCAGCTACCGGGACAGGGCGTACGAGCAGTACTTC.

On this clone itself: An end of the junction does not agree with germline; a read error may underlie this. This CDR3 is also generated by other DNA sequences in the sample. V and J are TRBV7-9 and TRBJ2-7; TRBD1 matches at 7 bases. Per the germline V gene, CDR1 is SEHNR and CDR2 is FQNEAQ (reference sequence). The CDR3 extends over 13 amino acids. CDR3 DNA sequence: TGTGCCAGCAGCTCCGGGACAGACTACGAGCAGTACTTT. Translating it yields CASSSGTDYEQYF.

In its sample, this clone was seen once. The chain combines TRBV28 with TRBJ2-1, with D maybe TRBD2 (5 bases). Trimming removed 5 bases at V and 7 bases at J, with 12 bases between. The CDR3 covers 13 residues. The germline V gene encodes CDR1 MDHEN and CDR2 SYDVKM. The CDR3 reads CASSHNSGNEQFF. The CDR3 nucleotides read TGTGCCAGCAGTCACAATTCGGGAAATGAGCAGTTCTTC.

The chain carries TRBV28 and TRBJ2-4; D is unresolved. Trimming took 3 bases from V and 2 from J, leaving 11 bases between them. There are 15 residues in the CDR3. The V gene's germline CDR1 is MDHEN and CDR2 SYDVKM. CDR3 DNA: TGTGCCAGCAGTTTTTTTGGACGGACCAAAAACATTCAGTACTTC. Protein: CASSFFGRTKNIQYF.

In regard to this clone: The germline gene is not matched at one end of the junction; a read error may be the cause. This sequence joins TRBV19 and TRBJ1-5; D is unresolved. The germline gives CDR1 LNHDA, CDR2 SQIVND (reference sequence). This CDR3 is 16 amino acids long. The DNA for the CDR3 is TGTGCCAGTAGTATAGGATACCTTTTGGGCAATCGGCCCCAGCATTTT. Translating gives CASSIGYLLGNRPQHF. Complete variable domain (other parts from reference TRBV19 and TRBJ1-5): DGGITQSPKYLFRKEGQNVTLSCEQNLNHDAMYWYRQDPGQGLRLIYYSQIVNDFQKGDIAEGYSVSREKKESFPLTVTSAQKNPTAFYLCASSIGYLLGNRPQHFGDGTRLSIL.

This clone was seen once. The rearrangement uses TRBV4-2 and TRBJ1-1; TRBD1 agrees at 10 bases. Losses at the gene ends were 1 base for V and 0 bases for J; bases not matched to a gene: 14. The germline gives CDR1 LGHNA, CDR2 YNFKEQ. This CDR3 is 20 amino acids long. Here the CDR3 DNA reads TGTGCCAGCAGCCAAGGGGGACAGGGGTGGGGTGGGGGTATGAACACTGAAGCTTTCTTT. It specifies CASSQGGQGWGGGMNTEAFF.

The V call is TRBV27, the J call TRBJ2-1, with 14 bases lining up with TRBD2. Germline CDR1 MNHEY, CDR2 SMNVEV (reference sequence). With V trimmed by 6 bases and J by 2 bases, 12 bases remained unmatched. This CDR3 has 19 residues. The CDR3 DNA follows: TGTGCCAGCAGCCCCCCCAGGACTAGCGGGAGGTTCACCTACAATGAGCAGTTCTTC. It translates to CASSPPRTSGRFTYNEQFF.

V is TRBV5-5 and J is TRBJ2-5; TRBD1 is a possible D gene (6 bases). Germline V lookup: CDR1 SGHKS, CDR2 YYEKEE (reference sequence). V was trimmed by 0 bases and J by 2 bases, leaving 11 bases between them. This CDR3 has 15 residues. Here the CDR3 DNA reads TGTGCCAGCAGCTTGGTCAGGGGCTCGCAAGAGACCCAGTACTTC. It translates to CASSLVRGSQETQYF.

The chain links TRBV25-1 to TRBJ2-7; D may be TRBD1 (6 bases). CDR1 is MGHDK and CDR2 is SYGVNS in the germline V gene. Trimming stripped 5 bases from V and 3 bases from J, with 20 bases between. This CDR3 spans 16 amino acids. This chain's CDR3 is CASSSREQGRGYEQYF. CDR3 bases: TGTGCCAGCAGTTCCCGAGAACAGGGTCGAGGCTACGAGCAGTACTTC.

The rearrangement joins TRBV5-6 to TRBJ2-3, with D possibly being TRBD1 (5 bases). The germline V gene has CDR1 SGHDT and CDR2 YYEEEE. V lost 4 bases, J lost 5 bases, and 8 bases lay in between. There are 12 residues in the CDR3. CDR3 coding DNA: TGTGCCAGCAGCCGCAGGGTAGATACGCAGTATTTT. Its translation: CASSRRVDTQYF.

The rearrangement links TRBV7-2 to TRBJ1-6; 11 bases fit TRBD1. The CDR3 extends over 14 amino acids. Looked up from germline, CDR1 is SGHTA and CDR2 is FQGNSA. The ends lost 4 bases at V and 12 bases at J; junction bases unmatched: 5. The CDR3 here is CASSSDRGPLPLHF. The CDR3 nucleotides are TGTGCCAGCAGCTCGGACAGGGGGCCTTTACCCCTCCACTTT.

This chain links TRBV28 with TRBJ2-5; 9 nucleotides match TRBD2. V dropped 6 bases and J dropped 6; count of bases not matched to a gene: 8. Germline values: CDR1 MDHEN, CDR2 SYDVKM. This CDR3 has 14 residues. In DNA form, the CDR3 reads TGTGCCAGCAGCCCCCCCCCTAGCGGGAAGACCCAGTACTTC. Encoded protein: CASSPPPSGKTQYF.

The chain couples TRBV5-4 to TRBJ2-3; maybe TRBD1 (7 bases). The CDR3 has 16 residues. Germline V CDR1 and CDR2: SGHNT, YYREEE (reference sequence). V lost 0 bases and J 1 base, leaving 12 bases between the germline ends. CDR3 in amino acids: CASSLAGRGGTDTQYF. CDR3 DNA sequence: TGTGCCAGCAGCTTGGCCGGCAGGGGGGGCACAGATACGCAGTATTTT.

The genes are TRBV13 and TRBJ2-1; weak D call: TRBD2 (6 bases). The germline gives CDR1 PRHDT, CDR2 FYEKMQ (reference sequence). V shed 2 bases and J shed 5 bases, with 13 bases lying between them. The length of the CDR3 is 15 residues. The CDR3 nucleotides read TGTGCCAGCAGCTTACCGGAGGGGAACCACAATGAGCAGTTCTTC. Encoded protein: CASSLPEGNHNEQFF.

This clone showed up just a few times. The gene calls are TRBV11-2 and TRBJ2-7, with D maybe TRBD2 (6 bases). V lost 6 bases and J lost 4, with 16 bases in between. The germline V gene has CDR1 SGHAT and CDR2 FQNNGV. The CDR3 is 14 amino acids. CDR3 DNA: TGTGCCAGCAGTCGACTAGTGGGCCTATACGAGCAGTACTTC. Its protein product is CASSRLVGLYEQYF.

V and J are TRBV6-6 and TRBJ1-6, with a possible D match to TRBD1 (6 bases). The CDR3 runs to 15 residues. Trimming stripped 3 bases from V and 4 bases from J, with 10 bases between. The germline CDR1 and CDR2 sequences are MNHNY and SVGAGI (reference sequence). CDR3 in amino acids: CASSYTDRYNSPLHF. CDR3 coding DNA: TGTGCCAGCAGTTATACGGACAGATATAATTCACCCCTCCACTTT.

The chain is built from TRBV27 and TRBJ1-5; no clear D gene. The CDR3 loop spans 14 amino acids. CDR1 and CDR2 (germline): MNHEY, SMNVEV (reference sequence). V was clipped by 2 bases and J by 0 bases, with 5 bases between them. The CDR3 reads CASSLGFSNQPQHF. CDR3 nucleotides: TGTGCCAGCAGTTTAGGTTTTAGCAATCAGCCCCAGCATTTT.

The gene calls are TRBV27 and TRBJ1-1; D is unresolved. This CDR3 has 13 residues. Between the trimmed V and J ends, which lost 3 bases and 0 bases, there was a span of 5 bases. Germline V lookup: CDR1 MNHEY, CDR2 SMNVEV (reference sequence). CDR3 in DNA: TGTGCCAGCAGTTTCTCAATGAACACTGAAGCTTTCTTT. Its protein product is CASSFSMNTEAFF.

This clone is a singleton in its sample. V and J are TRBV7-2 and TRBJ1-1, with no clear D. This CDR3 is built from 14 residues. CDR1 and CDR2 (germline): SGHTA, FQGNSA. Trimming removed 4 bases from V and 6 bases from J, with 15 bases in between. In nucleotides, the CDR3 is TGTGCCAGCAGCTCCGGACGGCTGAGGGCTGAAGCTTTCTTT. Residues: CASSSGRLRAEAFF.

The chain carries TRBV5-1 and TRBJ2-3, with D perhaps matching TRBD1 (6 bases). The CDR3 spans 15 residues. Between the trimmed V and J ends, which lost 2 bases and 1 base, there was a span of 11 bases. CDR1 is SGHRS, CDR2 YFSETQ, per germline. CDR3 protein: CASSFSGVGTDTQYF. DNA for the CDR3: TGCGCCAGCAGCTTCTCAGGGGTTGGCACAGATACGCAGTATTTT.